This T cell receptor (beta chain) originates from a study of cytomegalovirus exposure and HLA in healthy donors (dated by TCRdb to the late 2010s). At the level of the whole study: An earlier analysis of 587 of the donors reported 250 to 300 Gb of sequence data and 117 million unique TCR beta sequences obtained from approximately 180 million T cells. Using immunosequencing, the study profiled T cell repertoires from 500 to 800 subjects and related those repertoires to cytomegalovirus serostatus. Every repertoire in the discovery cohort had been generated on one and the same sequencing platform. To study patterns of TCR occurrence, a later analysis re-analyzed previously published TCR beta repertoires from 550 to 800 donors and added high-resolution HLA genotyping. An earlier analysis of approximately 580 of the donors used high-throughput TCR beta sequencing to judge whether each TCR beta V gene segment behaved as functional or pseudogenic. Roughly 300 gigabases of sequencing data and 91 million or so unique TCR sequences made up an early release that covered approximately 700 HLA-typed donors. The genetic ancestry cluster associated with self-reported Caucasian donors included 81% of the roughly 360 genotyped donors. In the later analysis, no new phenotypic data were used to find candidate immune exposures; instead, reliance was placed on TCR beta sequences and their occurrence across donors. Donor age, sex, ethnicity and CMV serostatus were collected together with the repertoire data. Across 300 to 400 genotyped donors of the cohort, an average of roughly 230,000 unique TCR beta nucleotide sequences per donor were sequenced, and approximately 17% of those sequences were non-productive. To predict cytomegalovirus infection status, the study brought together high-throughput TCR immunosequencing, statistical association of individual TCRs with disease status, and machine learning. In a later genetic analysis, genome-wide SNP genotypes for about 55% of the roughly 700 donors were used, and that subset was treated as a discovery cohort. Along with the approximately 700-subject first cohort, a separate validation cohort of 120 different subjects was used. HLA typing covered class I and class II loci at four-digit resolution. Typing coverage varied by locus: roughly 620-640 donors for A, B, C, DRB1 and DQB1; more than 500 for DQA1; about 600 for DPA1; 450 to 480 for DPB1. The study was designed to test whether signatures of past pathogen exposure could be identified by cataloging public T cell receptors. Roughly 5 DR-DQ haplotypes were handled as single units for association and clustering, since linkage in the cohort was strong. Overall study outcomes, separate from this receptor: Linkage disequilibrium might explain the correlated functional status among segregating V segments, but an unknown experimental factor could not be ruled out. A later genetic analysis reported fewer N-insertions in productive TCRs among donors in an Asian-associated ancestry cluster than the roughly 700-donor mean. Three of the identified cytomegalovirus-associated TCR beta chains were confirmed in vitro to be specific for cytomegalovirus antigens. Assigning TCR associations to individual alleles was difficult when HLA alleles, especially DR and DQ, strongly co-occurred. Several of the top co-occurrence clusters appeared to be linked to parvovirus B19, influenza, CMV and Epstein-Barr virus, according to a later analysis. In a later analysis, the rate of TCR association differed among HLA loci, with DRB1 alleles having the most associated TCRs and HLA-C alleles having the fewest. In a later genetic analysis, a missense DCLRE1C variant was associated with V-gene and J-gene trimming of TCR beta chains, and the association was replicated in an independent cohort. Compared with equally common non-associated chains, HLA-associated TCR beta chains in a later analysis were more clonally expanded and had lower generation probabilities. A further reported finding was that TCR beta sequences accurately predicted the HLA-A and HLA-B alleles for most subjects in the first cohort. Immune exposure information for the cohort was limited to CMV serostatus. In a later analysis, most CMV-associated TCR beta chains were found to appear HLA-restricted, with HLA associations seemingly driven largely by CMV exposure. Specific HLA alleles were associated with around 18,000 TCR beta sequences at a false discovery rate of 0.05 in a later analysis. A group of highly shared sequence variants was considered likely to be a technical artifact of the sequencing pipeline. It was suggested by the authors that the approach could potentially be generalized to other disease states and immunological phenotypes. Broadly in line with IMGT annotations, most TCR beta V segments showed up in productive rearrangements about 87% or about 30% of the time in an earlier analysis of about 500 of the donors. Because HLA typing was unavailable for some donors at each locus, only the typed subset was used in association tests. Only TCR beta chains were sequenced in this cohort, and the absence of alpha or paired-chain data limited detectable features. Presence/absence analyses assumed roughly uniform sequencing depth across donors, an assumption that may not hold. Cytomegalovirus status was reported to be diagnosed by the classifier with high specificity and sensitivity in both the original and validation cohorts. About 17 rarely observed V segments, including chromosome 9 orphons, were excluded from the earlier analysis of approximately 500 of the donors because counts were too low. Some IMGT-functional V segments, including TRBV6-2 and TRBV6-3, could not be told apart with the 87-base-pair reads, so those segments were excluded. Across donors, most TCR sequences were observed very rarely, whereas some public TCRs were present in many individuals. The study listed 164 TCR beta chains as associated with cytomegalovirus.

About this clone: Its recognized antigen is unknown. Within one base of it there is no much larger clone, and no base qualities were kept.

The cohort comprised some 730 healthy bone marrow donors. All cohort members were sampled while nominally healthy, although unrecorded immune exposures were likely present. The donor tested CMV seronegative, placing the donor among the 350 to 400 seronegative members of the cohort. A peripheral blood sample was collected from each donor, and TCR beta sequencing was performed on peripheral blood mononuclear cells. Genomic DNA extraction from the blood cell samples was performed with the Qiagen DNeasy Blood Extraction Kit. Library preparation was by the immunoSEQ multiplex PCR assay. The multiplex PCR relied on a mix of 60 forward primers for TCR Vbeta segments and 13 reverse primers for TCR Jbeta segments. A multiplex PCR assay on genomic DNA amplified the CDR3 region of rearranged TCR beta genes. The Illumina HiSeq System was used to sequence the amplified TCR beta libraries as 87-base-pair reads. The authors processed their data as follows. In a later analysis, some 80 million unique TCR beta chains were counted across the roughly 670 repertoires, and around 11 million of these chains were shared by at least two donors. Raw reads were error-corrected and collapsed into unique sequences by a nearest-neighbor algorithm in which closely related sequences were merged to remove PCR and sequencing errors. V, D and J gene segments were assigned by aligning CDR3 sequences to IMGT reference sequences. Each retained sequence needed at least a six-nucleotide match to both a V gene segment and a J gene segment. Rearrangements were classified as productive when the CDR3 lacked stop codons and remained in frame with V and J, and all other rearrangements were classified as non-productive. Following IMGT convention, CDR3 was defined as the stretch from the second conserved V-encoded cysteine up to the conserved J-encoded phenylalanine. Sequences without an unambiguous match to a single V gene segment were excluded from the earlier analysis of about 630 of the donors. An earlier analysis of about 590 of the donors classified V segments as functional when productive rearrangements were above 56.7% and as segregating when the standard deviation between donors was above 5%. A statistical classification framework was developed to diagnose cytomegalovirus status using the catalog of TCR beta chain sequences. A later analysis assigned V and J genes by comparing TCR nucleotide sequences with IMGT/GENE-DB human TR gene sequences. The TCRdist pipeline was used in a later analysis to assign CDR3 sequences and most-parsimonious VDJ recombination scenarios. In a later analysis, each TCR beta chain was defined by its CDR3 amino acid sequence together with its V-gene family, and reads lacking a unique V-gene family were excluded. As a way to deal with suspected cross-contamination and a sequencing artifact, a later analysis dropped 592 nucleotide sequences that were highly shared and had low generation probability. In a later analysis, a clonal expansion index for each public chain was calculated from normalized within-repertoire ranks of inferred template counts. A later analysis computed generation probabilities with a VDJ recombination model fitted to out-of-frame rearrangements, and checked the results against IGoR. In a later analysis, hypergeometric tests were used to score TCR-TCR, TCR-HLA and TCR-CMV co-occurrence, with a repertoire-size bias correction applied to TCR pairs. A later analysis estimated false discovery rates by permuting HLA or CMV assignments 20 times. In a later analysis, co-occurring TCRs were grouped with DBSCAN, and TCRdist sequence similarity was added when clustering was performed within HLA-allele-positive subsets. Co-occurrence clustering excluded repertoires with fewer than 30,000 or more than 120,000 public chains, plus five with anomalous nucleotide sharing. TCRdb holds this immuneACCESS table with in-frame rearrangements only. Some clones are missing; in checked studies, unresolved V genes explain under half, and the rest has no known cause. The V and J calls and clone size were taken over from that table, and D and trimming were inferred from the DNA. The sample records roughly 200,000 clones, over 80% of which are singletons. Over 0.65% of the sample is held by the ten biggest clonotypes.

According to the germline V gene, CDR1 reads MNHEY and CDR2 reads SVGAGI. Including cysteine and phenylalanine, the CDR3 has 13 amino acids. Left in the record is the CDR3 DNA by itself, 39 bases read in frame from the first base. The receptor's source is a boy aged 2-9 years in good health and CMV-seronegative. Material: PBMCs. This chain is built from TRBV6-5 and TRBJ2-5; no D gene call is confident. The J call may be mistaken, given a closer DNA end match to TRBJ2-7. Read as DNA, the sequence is TGTGCCAGCAGTTACAAAATGGGCTACGAGCAGTACTTC. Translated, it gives CASSYKMGYEQYF.